This T cell receptor beta chain stems from a study of PD-1 blockade in classical Hodgkin lymphoma. Sequenced by immunoSEQ multiplex PCR; TCRdb stores in-frame clones only, minus some. This table has more than 140,000 clones, just under 80% appearing once. All trial patients relapsed after autologous stem cell transplantation. The sequence came from a human donor with classical Hodgkin lymphoma. This specimen consisted of peripheral blood mononuclear cells (PBMCs), obtained before the second cycle of nivolumab.

The CDR3 region is CASKVDYNSPLHF. DNA for the CDR3: TGTGCCAGTAAGGTGGATTATAATTCACCCCTCCACTTT. J is TRBJ1-6 and V is TRBV19; D uncertain. CDR3 length: 13 residues. V was pared by 7 bases and J by 4 bases, with 8 bases between. Germline CDR1 reads LNHDA; CDR2 reads SQIVND (reference sequence). Combining the CDR3 with reference TRBV19 and TRBJ1-6 gives the whole variable domain DGGITQSPKYLFRKEGQNVTLSCEQNLNHDAMYWYRQDPGQGLRLIYYSQIVNDFQKGDIAEGYSVSREKKESFPLTVTSAQKNPTAFYLCASKVDYNSPLHFGNGTRLTVT.